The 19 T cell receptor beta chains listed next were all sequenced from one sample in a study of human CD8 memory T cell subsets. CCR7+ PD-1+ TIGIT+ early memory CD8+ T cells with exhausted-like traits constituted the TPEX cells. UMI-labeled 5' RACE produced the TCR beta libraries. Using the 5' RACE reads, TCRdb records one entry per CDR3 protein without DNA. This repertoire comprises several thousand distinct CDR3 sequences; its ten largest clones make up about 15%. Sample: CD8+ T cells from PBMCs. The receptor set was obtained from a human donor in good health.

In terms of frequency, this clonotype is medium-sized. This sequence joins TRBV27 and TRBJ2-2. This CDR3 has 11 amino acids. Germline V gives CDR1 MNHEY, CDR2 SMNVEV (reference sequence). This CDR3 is CASRGTGELFF.

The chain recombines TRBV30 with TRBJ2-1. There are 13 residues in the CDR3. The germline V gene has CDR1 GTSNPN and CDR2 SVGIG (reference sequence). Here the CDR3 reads CAWSLGNYNEQFF.

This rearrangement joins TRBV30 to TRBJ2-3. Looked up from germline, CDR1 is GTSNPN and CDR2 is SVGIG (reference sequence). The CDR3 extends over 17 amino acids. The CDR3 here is CAWRGETVGDYTDTQYF.

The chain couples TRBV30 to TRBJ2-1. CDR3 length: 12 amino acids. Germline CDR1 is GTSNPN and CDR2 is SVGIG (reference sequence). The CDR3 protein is CAWSEVGNEQFF.

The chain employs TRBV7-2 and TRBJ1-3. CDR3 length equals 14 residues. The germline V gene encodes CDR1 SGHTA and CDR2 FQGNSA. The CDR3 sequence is CASGRTISGNTIYF.

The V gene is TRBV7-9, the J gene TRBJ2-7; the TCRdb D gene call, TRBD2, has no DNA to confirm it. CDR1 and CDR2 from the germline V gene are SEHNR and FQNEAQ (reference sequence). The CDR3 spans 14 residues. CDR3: CASQPGASSYEQYF.

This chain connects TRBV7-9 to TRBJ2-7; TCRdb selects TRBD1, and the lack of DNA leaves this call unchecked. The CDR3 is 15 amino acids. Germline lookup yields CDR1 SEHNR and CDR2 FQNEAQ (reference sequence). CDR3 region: CASSFPGQGIYEQYF.

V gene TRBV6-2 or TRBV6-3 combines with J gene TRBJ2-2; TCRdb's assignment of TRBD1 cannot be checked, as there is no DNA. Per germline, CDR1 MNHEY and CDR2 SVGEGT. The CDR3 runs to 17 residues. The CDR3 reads CASFSPLTTGHTGELFF.

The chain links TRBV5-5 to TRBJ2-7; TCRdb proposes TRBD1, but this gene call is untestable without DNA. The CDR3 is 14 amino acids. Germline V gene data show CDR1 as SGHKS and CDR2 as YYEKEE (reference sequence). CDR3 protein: CASSLAGGVDEQYF.

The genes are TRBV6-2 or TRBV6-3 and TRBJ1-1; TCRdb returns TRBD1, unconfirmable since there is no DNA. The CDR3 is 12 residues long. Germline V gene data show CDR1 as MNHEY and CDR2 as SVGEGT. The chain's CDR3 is CASRQGSTEAFF.

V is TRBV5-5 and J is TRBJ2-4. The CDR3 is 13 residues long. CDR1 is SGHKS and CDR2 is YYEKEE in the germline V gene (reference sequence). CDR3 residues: CASSLRVQDIQYF.

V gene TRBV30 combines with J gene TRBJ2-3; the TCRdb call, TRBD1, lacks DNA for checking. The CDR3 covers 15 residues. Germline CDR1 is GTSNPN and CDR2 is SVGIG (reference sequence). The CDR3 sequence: CAWSQTGGNSDTQYF.

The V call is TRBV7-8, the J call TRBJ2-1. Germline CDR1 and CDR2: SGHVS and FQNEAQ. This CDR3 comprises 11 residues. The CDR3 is CASSYGLKQFF.

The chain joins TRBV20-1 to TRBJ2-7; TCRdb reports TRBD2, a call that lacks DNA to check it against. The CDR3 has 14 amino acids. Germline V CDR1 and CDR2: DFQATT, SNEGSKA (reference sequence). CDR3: CSARDRDSGGEQYF.

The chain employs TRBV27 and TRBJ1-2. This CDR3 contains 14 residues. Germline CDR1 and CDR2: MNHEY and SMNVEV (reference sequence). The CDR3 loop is CASRSTTPQYGYTF.

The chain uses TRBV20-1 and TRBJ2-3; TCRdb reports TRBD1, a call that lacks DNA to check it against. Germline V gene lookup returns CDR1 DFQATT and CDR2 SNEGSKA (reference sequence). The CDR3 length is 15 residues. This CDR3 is CSATPRDSHTDTQYF.

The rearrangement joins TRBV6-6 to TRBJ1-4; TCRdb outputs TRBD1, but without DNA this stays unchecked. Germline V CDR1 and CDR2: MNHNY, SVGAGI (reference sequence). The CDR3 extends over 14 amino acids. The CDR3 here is CASSPDRANEKLFF.

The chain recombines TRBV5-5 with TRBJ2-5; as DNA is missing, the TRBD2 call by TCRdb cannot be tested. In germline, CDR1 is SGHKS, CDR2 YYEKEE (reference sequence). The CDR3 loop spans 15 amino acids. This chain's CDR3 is CASSLAWLAEETQYF.

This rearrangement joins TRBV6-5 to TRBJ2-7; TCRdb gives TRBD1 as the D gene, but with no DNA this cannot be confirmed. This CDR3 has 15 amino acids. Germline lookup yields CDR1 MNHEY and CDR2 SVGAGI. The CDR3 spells CASSSSPGTGGEQYF.